This T cell receptor beta chain emerged from a study of cytomegalovirus exposure and HLA in healthy donors. The germline CDR1 and CDR2 sequences are SGHKS and YYEKEE (reference sequence). The CDR3 totals 18 residues. Unmatched junction bases numbered 15, after V lost 4 bases and J lost 10 bases. Primers included in the PCR were 60 Vbeta and 13 Jbeta primers. Using immunoSEQ multiplex PCR, the repertoire was profiled, and TCRdb retains in-frame clones only, with some absent. The sample comprises 180,000 or so clones, nearly 80% of which are singletons, and more than 12% rests with the top ten. This rearrangement joins TRBV5-5 to TRBJ2-1, with 15 positions matching TRBD2. Sequencing was carried out using PBMCs. The source is a man aged 50-59 years in good health and CMV-seropositive. This CDR3 is CASSGTSGGLRLVGEQFF. The CDR3 coding sequence is TGTGCCAGCAGCGGGACTAGCGGGGGGCTCCGGCTGGTCGGCGAGCAGTTCTTC.